Below are 3 T cell receptor beta chains sequenced from a single sample in a study of blood T cell repertoires in COVID-19. Clones were sequenced by immunoSEQ multiplex PCR, and TCRdb holds only the in-frame ones, with some missing. The top ten clones hold around 5% of a sample with about 160,000 clones, 70% to 90% of them seen once. The sample consisted of peripheral blood. The receptors here all came from a woman in her forties or fifties with COVID-19, enrolled during active disease.

Only one count was recorded for this clone. The chain is built from TRBV3-1 (or the pseudogene TRBV3-2) and TRBJ1-1; 8 bases agree with TRBD1. V gave up 3 bases and J gave up 5 bases; unmatched junction bases: 5. Germline V gives CDR1 LGHDT, CDR2 YNNKEL (reference sequence). The CDR3 spans 14 residues. The CDR3 nucleotides read TGTGCCAGCAGCCAGAGTGACAGGGGTACTGAAGCTTTCTTT. Encoded protein: CASSQSDRGTEAFF.

This clone was seen only once. DNA for the CDR3: TGCGCCAGCAGCCAGGGTCCGAGGAATGAAGCTTTCTTT. Protein product: CASSQGPRNEAFF. The rearrangement joins TRBV4-1 to TRBJ1-1; D remains ambiguous. V dropped 3 bases and J dropped 7 bases, with 12 bases sitting between them. Germline assignment: CDR1 MGHRA and CDR2 YSYEKL. CDR3 length: 13 amino acids.

The chain has TRBV10-3 and TRBJ1-4; D gene uncertain. The germline gives CDR1 ENHRY, CDR2 SYGVKD. Trimming shortened V by 3 bases and J by 4 bases, and 12 bases separated the two germline ends. CDR3 length: 15 amino acids. CDR3 protein: CAISDLGEDNEKLFF. The CDR3 coding sequence is TGTGCCATCAGTGATCTTGGGGAGGATAATGAAAAACTGTTTTTT.